Sequencing of this T cell receptor beta chain was carried out in a study of response to subunit inactivated influenza vaccine. Study observations and caveats: Authors suggested each seasonal influenza vaccination recruits few new T cells.

Only a few counts were recorded for this clonotype. Its matching antigen is unknown. CDR1 and CDR2 from the germline V gene are SGHVS and FNYEAQ. V dropped 1 base and J dropped 6; count of bases not matched to a gene: 13. The CDR3 is made up of 18 amino acids. TCRdb independently ran MiXCR on the RT-PCR reads; one entry per CDR3 protein. This table has hundreds of thousands of distinct CDR3 sequences, about 7.6% appearing once. The TCR originated in a man aged 45 to 70 who received an inactivated influenza vaccine. The J gene is TRBJ2-5, the V gene TRBV7-6; 11 bases are a match to TRBD2. Sequenced here: PBMCs from blood, sampled around 25 months after vaccination. This chain's CDR3 is CASSLERTSGHILQTQYF. The CDR3 DNA sequence: TGTGCCAGCAGCTTAGAACGGACTAGCGGGCACATTCTCCAGACCCAGTACTTC.